These 30 T cell receptor beta chains came from one sample sequenced in a study of blood T cells in healthy people across ages (dated by TCRdb to the mid-2010s). Receptor amplification or capture employed 5' RACE. Sequencing took place on an Illumina HiSeq 2500. A second PCR of 7 to 11 cycles was performed with a sample-barcoded 5' primer and a J-beta primer mix. The public sequencing data were trimmed at Q25 with fastp and processed into clonotypes with MiXCR by TCRdb, which kept only in-frame beta chains. When rows share a CDR3 protein, they turn into one entry using the most common DNA and genes. Within this sample are about 1,500,000 distinct CDR3 sequences, with approximately 28% of them counted one time only. The leading ten clones occupy 7.7% of the sample. Sample: blood. These receptors were taken from a woman aged 30 to 39 in good health.

This clonotype was seen more than once but under ten times. The chain carries TRBV27 and TRBJ2-7, with TRBD2 matching over 7 bases. J gave up 0 bases and V 5 bases, and 10 bases lay outside the gene matches. CDR3 length equals 16 residues. Germline V gene sequence: CDR1 MNHEY, CDR2 SMNVEV (reference sequence). In nucleotides, the CDR3 is TGTGCCAGCAGTCCCTCGTGGCGCGGGAGCTCCTACGAGCAGTACTTC. Its translation is CASSPSWRGSSYEQYF.

This clonotype appeared a few times. The gene calls are TRBV12-3 or TRBV12-4 and TRBJ2-2, with 9 bases identical to TRBD1. V shed 5 bases, J shed 0 bases, and the junction held 4 bases outside the gene matches. The CDR3 spans 16 residues. The CDR3 coding sequence is TGTGCCAGCAGTGGGGACAGGGTAACGAACACCGGGGAGCTGTTTTTT. This translates into CASSGDRVTNTGELFF.

The chain carries TRBV30 and TRBJ2-5; D is unclear. CDR1 GTSNPN and CDR2 SVGIG come from the germline V gene (reference sequence). This CDR3 contains 14 residues. The germline V and J ends were trimmed by 0 bases and 2 bases, with 10 bases remaining between them. This CDR3 is CAWSVQLSQETQYF. For the CDR3, the DNA is TGTGCCTGGAGTGTACAGCTCAGTCAAGAGACCCAGTACTTC.

The rearrangement uses TRBV7-2 and TRBJ1-2, with no clear D. The CDR3 spans 14 residues. Germline lookup yields CDR1 SGHTA and CDR2 FQGNSA. The V gene lost 5 bases and the J gene lost 1 base, with 11 bases spanning the gap. In nucleotides, the CDR3 is TGTGCCAGCAGCATCGGTCCGGATAACTATGGCTACACCTTC. Translated: CASSIGPDNYGYTF.

This clonotype has just a few counts. V gene TRBV5-6 combines with J gene TRBJ2-1; the match to TRBD2 covers 14 bases. CDR3 size: 19 residues. Germline V gene sequence: CDR1 SGHDT, CDR2 YYEEEE. Trimming cost V 2 bases and J 0 bases; bases outside gene matches: 7. CDR3 nucleotides: TGTGCCAGCAGCTTCACGACTAGCGGGAGGGAAAGCTCCTACAATGAGCAGTTCTTC. This encodes CASSFTTSGRESSYNEQFF.

On this clonotype: A much larger clone lies a single base off, so this may be a read error. The chain links TRBV6-2 or TRBV6-3 to TRBJ2-5, with 7 bases aligning to TRBD2. The closer fit of TRBJ2-7 to the DNA end suggests the J call may be wrong. CDR3 length equals 14 residues. Per germline, CDR1 MNHEY and CDR2 SVGEGT. CDR3 sequence reads: CASSYSHSGDEQYF. Written as DNA, the CDR3 is TGTGCCAGCAGTTACTCGCACAGCGGGGACGAGCAGTACTTC.

This clonotype was recorded at least ten times. The CDR3 spells CATSEQGPGETQYF. CDR3 bases: TGTGCCACCAGCGAACAGGGGCCGGGAGAGACCCAGTACTTC. This chain connects TRBV15 to TRBJ2-5, with 7 nucleotides matching TRBD1. V lost 5 bases, J lost 4 bases, and 7 bases stayed unmatched. Germline V gives CDR1 LNHNV, CDR2 YYDKDF (reference sequence). The CDR3 extends over 14 amino acids.

This clonotype was detected many times. The chain joins TRBV7-9 to TRBJ2-5, with D perhaps matching TRBD2 (5 bases). Per germline, CDR1 SEHNR and CDR2 FQNEAQ (reference sequence). The CDR3 is 14 amino acids. V lost 4 bases and J 2 bases, leaving 11 bases between the germline ends. The CDR3 region is CASSYGVPQETQYF. CDR3 sequence (DNA): TGTGCCAGCAGCTACGGGGTCCCTCAAGAGACCCAGTACTTC.

The chain couples TRBV20-1 to TRBJ1-2; a weak D match, TRBD1 (6 bases). The CDR3 is 15 residues long. The germline V gene encodes CDR1 DFQATT and CDR2 SNEGSKA (reference sequence). Trimming shortened V by 4 bases and J by 3 bases, and 18 bases separated the two germline ends. The CDR3 reads CSATTGGQGDYGYTF. The CDR3 DNA reads TGCAGTGCTACTACGGGGGGACAAGGCGACTATGGCTACACCTTC.

This chain links TRBV5-1 with TRBJ2-3; TRBD1 is a possible D gene (5 bases). Per the germline V gene, CDR1 is SGHRS and CDR2 is YFSETQ. Trimming pared 4 bases from V and 4 bases from J, leaving 19 bases between. The CDR3 is 16 residues long. The CDR3 DNA is TGCGCCAGCAGCCGTGACAGCATCGGAACGTCAGATACGCAGTATTTT. Translating gives CASSRDSIGTSDTQYF.

V usage is TRBV2 and J usage is TRBJ1-2, with 8 bases aligning to TRBD1. The trim removed 3 bases at V and 1 base at J, leaving 7 bases unmatched. The length of the CDR3 is 16 residues. Germline V gene sequence: CDR1 SNHLY, CDR2 FYNNEI. DNA of the CDR3: TGTGCCAGCAGTGACACTGACAGGGGCAATAACTATGGCTACACCTTC. Translated, it gives CASSDTDRGNNYGYTF.

The chain joins TRBV7-9 to TRBJ2-1; D not certain. The V gene lost 3 bases and the J gene lost 6 bases, with 9 bases spanning the gap. This CDR3 region has 13 residues. Germline assignment: CDR1 SEHNR and CDR2 FQNEAQ (reference sequence). This chain's CDR3 is CASSLQASNEQFF. The CDR3 DNA is TGTGCCAGCAGCTTGCAGGCGAGCAATGAGCAGTTCTTC.

This chain links TRBV12-3 or TRBV12-4 with TRBJ1-5; 9 positions agree with TRBD1. The V segment lost 6 bases and the J segment 6 bases; nucleotides outside the gene matches: 12. This CDR3 is built from 16 residues. The DNA of the CDR3 is TGTGCCAGCAGCCGGCCGGGACAGGGACCCACTCAGCCCCAGCATTTT. The encoded protein is CASSRPGQGPTQPQHF.

This clonotype was counted a few times. The chain recombines TRBV20-1 with TRBJ2-5, with TRBD1 as a possible D gene (5 bases). Germline CDR1 and CDR2: DFQATT and SNEGSKA (reference sequence). V lost 1 base and J 2 bases, leaving 14 bases between the germline ends. CDR3 length: 15 residues. The CDR3 sequence is CSARGRPGIQETQYF. The CDR3 bases are TGCAGTGCTAGAGGTCGTCCAGGGATTCAAGAGACCCAGTACTTC.

About this clonotype: At one end, the junction sequence differs from germline, possibly due to a read error. CDR3 loop: CTSSQRPSGGAYEQYF. The CDR3 nucleotides read TGCACCAGCAGCCAAAGACCTAGCGGAGGGGCCTACGAGCAGTACTTC. This chain uses TRBV4-3 with TRBJ2-4; TRBD2 matches at 7 bases. The J call may be wrong; the DNA end is better matched by TRBJ2-7. CDR1 and CDR2 (germline): LGHNA, YSLEER. The CDR3 covers 16 residues.

The rearrangement uses TRBV10-3 and TRBJ2-3, with D perhaps assigned TRBD1 or TRBD2 (5 bases each). V lost 0 bases, J lost 2 bases, and 9 bases lay in between. The CDR3 spans 15 residues. Per germline, CDR1 ENHRY and CDR2 SYGVKD. CDR3 in DNA: TGTGCCATCAGTGAGTCGAGGGGTGCCACAGATACGCAGTATTTT. This gives the protein CAISESRGATDTQYF.

This clonotype was picked up many times. Sequence at one end of the junction differs from germline and may be a read error. The chain combines TRBV11-2 with TRBJ2-1; D perhaps matches TRBD2 (5 bases). This CDR3 contains 15 residues. Germline assignment: CDR1 SGHAT and CDR2 FQNNGV. CDR3 in DNA: TGTGCCAGCACCTTCGAGGGAAATGGGGTCAATGCGCAGTTCTTC. This encodes CASTFEGNGVNAQFF.

As regards this clonotype: Being one base from a much bigger clone, this may be a read error. CDR3 sequence: CASSAPLAGTEQYF. The DNA for the CDR3 is TGTGCCAGCAGTGCCCCACTAGCGGGAACCGAGCAGTACTTC. V is TRBV12-3 or TRBV12-4 and J is TRBJ2-4; 10 bases are a match to TRBD2. The J call is uncertain, as TRBJ2-7 better fits the DNA end. This CDR3 spans 14 amino acids.

The sample holds a few counts of this clonotype. V usage is TRBV3-1 and J usage is TRBJ1-2; D is uncertain. The V gene lost 3 bases and the J gene lost 9 bases, with 11 bases spanning the gap. This CDR3 is 12 amino acids long. Germline values: CDR1 LGHDT, CDR2 YNNKEL (reference sequence). As DNA, the CDR3 is TGTGCCAGCAGCCAGTCTTCTCAGAGCTACACCTTC. Protein: CASSQSSQSYTF.

Worth noting for this clonotype: The germline gene is not matched at one end of the junction; a read error may be the cause. The chain employs TRBV4-1 and TRBJ2-7; 9 bases align to TRBD1. Germline V gene lookup returns CDR1 MGHRA and CDR2 YSYEKL. This CDR3 comprises 15 residues. CDR3 sequence: CANSLRGGQGHEQYF. The CDR3 bases are TGCGCCAACAGCCTTCGAGGTGGACAGGGGCACGAGCAGTACTTC.

This clonotype was recorded at least ten times. The V and J genes are TRBV6-5 and TRBJ1-2; TRBD1 aligns across 7 bases. The V gene's germline CDR1 is MNHEY and CDR2 SVGAGI. V shed 5 bases and J 3 bases; nucleotides not matched to a gene: 3. CDR3 length equals 13 residues. DNA for the CDR3: TGTGCCAGCAGTACAGGGGAGGACTATGGCTACACCTTC. This gives the protein CASSTGEDYGYTF.

In this sample, this clonotype turned up a few times. J is TRBJ2-7 and V is TRBV12-3 or TRBV12-4, with 7 bases lining up with TRBD1. V was pared by 8 bases and J by 3 bases, with 10 bases of the junction left unmatched. The CDR3 totals 14 residues. CDR3 nucleotide sequence: TGTGCCAGCGGATCGTGGGACAGCTTCTACGAGCAGTACTTC. It is translated as CASGSWDSFYEQYF.

This clonotype was observed many times. The gene calls are TRBV28 and TRBJ2-6; possible D gene TRBD1, 6 bases. The CDR3 is 14 amino acids. Germline V gene lookup returns CDR1 MDHEN and CDR2 SYDVKM. V was clipped by 8 bases and J by 1 base, with 9 bases between them. CDR3 nucleotide sequence: TGTGCCAGCCTCAGGGGTTCTGGGGCCAACGTCCTGACTTTC. This translates into CASLRGSGANVLTF.

This clonotype was detected only a few times. This sequence joins TRBV18 and TRBJ2-5; TRBD1 agrees at 9 bases. Germline CDR1 is KGHSH and CDR2 is LQKENI. The CDR3 runs to 15 residues. The J segment lost 4 bases and the V segment lost 3 bases, leaving 6 bases of the junction unmatched. The CDR3 loop is CASSPRQGEGETQYF. In nucleotides, the CDR3 is TGTGCCAGCTCACCGCGACAGGGGGAAGGAGAGACCCAGTACTTC.

J is TRBJ1-4 and V is TRBV20-1; D may be TRBD1 (5 bases). This CDR3 comprises 14 residues. CDR1 is DFQATT, CDR2 SNEGSKA, per germline (reference sequence). V was shortened by 5 bases and J by 8 bases, with 18 bases between the two germline ends. The CDR3 nucleotides are TGCAGTGCTGGTACAGGTGCCGTGGGAGAAAAACTGTTTTTT. As protein: CSAGTGAVGEKLFF.

The CDR3 protein is CASSRKLLGTGEITQPQHF. The CDR3 nucleotides read TGCGCCAGCAGCCGAAAGCTACTAGGGACAGGGGAAATCACTCAGCCCCAGCATTTT. This chain connects TRBV4-3 to TRBJ1-5, with 10 bases lining up with TRBD1. V trimming: 4 bases; J trimming: 6 bases; junction bases outside the gene matches: 18. The V gene's germline CDR1 is LGHNA and CDR2 YSLEER. The CDR3 loop spans 19 amino acids.

The chain joins TRBV12-3 or TRBV12-4 to TRBJ2-4, with D possibly matching TRBD2 (6 bases). The last part of the DNA fits TRBJ2-7 better; the J call may be wrong. This CDR3 region has 13 residues. CDR3 in DNA: TGTGCCAGCCAGAGAGGGAGGTGCTACGAGCAGTACTTC. Its protein product is CASQRGRCYEQYF.

V and J are TRBV6-5 and TRBJ2-3; D remains unclear. The germline CDR1 and CDR2 sequences are MNHEY and SVGAGI. The CDR3 length is 15 residues. Trimming cost V 0 bases and J 0 bases, with 7 bases left between them. The CDR3 spells CASSYSTGSTDTQYF. The CDR3 DNA reads as TGTGCCAGCAGTTACTCGACCGGAAGCACAGATACGCAGTATTTT.

The chain recombines TRBV2 with TRBJ2-7; D remains unclear. Trimming left V 6 bases short and J 6 bases short, with 12 bases between. The CDR3 contains 12 residues. Germline CDR1 reads SNHLY; CDR2 reads FYNNEI. The CDR3 DNA follows: TGTGCCAGCAGGCCAGCAGTCTTCGAGCAGTACTTC. It codes for CASRPAVFEQYF.

This sequence joins TRBV13 and TRBJ2-3; 8 positions agree with TRBD2. J gave up 0 bases and V 5 bases, and 19 bases lay outside the gene matches. The germline gives CDR1 PRHDT, CDR2 FYEKMQ (reference sequence). This CDR3 is built from 20 residues. CDR3 sequence reads: CASSIKRGTLLTGSTDTQYF. CDR3 nucleotide sequence: TGTGCCAGCAGCATTAAGCGGGGGACACTCCTGACGGGTAGCACAGATACGCAGTATTTT.